This TCR beta chain is from a study of T-cell memory formation after mild COVID-19. Study-wide background: Across donors, TCR clusters were largely donor specific. Findings and caveats of the study: Some responding clones appeared in pre-infection memory, suggesting cross-reactive memory joined.

Comment on this clonotype: Its specificity is unknown.

The CDR3 spans 16 residues. Trimming pared 2 bases from V and 5 bases from J, leaving 15 bases between. Germline V gene lookup returns CDR1 SGHTA and CDR2 FQGNSA. Using its own MiXCR run on the 5' RACE reads, TCRdb lists one record per CDR3 protein. This sample has fewer than 450,000 distinct CDR3 sequences, with approximately 25% found just once. The sequenced sample consisted of PBMCs or a T cell subset sorted from them (not recorded which). The chain joins TRBV7-2 to TRBJ2-2; D ambiguous. The receptor comes from an adult woman who had mild COVID-19 (a few samples of this study predate the infection). Cell type and time point are not known. CDR3 protein: CASSLMAIRSTGELFF. The CDR3, as DNA: TGTGCCAGCAGCTTAATGGCAATCCGATCGACCGGGGAGCTGTTTTTT.